This T cell receptor beta chain was sequenced in a study of T cell clones after liver transplantation. CDR3 length: 14 amino acids. The germline V gene has CDR1 MNHNS and CDR2 SASEGT. Between the trimmed V and J ends, which lost 8 bases and 8 bases, there was a span of 18 bases. The protocol was immunoSEQ multiplex PCR, while the TCRdb copy is restricted to in-frame clones and leaves out a portion. The repertoire holds around 35,000 clones, with over 85% as singletons. The TCR comes from a human patient who received a liver transplant. Among the T cells, some may be from the graft donor. The chain carries TRBV6-1 and TRBJ1-4, with D possibly TRBD1 on 6 matching bases. The specimen was CD8+ T cells from blood, collected 12 months after liver transplant. CDR3 region: CASFTGPIREKLFF. CDR3 DNA: TGTGCCAGCTTCACAGGGCCCATAAGGGAAAAACTGTTTTTT.